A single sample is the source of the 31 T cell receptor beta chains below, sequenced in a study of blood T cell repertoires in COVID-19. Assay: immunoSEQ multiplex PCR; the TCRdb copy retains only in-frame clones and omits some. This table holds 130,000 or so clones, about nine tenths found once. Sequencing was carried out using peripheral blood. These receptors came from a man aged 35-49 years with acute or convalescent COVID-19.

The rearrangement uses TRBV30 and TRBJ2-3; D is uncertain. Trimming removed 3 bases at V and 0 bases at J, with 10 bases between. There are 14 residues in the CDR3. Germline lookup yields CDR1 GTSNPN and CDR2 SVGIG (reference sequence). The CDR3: CAWRPTTSTDTQYF. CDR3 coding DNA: TGTGCCTGGAGGCCCACTACCAGCACAGATACGCAGTATTTT.

The CDR3 sequence: CASSGGLLNTEAFF. CDR3 bases: TGTGCCAGTAGTGGGGGACTCCTGAACACTGAAGCTTTCTTT. J is TRBJ1-1 and V is TRBV19; D possibly corresponds to TRBD1 (5 bases). Trimming shortened V by 5 bases and J by 0 bases, and 10 bases separated the two germline ends. CDR3 length: 14 residues. In germline, CDR1 is LNHDA, CDR2 SQIVND (reference sequence).

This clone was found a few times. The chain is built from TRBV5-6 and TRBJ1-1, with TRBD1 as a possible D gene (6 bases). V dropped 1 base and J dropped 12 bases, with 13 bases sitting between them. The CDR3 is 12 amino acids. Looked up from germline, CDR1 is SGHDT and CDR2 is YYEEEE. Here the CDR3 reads CASSLYGGETFF. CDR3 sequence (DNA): TGTGCCAGCAGCTTGTATGGGGGCGAAACTTTCTTT. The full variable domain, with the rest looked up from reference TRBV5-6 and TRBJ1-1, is DAGVTQSPTHLIKTRGQQVTLRCSPKSGHDTVSWYQQALGQGPQFIFQYYEEEERQRGNFPDRFSGHQFPNYSSELNVNALLLGDSALYLCASSLYGGETFFGQGTRLTVV.

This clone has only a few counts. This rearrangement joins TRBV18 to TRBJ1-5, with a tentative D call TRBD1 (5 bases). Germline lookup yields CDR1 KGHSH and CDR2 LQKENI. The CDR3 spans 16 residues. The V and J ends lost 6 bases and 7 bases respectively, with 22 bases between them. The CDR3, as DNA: TGTGCCAGCTCGCCCTCGAGCCGGACACAGAAACAGCCCCAGCATTTT. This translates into CASSPSSRTQKQPQHF.

DNA for the CDR3: TGTGCCAGTAGTGTCCTAAGCGGGAGGGCCCAAGATACGCAGTATTTT. Protein sequence: CASSVLSGRAQDTQYF. J is TRBJ2-3 and V is TRBV19, with 10 bases that match TRBD2. V trimming: 5 bases; J trimming: 5 bases; junction bases outside the gene matches: 10. The germline V gene encodes CDR1 LNHDA and CDR2 SQIVND (reference sequence). This CDR3 is built from 16 residues.

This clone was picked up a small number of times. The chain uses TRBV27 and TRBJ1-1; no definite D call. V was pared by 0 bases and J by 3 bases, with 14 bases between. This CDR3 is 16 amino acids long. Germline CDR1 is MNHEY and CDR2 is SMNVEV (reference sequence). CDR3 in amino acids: CASSLSITPGYTEAFF. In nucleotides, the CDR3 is TGTGCCAGCAGTTTATCCATAACCCCCGGTTACACTGAAGCTTTCTTT.

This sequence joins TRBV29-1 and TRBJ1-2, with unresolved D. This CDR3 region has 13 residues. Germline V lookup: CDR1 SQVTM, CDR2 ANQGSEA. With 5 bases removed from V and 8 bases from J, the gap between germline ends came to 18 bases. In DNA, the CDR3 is TGCAGCGTTATACCGGAGAATATCTGGGGCTACACCTTC. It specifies CSVIPENIWGYTF.

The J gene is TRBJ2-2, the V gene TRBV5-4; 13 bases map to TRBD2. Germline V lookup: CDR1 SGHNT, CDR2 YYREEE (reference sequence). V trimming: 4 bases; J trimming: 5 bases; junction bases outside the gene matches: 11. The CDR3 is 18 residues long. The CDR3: CASSPQLAGGPGTGELFF. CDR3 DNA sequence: TGTGCCAGCAGCCCCCAACTAGCGGGGGGGCCCGGGACCGGGGAGCTGTTTTTT.

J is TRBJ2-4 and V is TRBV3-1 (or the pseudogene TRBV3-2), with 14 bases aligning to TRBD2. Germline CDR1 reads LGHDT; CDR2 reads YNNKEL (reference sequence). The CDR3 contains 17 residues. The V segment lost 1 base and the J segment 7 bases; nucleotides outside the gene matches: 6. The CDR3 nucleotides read TGTGCCAGCAGCCAAGGGACTAGCGGGAGGTACGGGAACATTCAGTACTTC. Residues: CASSQGTSGRYGNIQYF.

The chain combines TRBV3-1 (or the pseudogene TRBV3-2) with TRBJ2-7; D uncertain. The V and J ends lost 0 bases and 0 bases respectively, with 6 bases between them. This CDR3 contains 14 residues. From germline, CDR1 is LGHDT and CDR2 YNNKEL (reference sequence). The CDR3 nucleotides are TGTGCCAGCAGCCAAGATTGGAGCTCCTACGAGCAGTACTTC. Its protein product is CASSQDWSSYEQYF.

The CDR3 spells CAWRQRAGNTIYF. The CDR3 DNA is TGTGCCTGGAGACAGAGGGCTGGAAACACCATATATTTT. The V call is TRBV30, the J call TRBJ1-3; D gene uncertain. The V gene lost 3 bases and the J gene lost 2 bases, with 8 bases spanning the gap. Germline CDR1 reads GTSNPN; CDR2 reads SVGIG (reference sequence). The CDR3 spans 13 residues.

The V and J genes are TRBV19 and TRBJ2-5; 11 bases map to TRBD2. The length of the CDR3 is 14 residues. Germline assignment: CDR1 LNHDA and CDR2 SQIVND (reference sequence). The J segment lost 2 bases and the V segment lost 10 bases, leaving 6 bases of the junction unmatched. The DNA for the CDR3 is TGTGCCACGAGGGGACTAGCGGAGCAAGAGACCCAGTACTTC. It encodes CATRGLAEQETQYF.

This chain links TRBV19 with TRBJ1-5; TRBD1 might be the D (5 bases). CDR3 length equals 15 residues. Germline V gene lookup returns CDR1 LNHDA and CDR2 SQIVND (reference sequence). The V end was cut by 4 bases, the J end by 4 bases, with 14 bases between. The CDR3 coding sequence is TGTGCCAGTAGTACGACAGCAGGGCATAATCAGCCCCAGCATTTT. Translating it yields CASSTTAGHNQPQHF.

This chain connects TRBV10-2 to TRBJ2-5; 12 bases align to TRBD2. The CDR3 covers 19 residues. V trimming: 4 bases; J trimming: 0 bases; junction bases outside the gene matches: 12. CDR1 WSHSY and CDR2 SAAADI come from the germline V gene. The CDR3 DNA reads TGCGCCAGCAGTGTCAGCACTAGCGGGAGGACTCGGTACCAAGAGACCCAGTACTTC. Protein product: CASSVSTSGRTRYQETQYF.

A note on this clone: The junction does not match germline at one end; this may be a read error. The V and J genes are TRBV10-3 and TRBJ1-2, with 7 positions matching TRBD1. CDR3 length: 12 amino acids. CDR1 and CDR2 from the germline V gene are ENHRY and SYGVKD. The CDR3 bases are TGTGCCATCAGTGAGTCGAGGGACAGCCACAACTTC. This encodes CAISESRDSHNF.

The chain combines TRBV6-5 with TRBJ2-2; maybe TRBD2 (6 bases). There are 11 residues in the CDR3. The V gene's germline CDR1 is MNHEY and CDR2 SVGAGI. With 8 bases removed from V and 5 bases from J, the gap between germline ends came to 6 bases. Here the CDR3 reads CASAGTGELFF. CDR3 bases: TGTGCCAGCGCGGGGACCGGGGAGCTGTTTTTT.

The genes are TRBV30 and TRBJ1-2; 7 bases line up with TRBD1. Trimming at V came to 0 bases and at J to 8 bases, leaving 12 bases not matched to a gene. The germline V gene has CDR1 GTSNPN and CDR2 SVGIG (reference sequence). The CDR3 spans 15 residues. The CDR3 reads CAWSVSWQGDEGYTF. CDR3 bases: TGTGCCTGGAGTGTCTCTTGGCAGGGGGACGAGGGCTACACCTTC.

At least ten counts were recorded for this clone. CDR3 region: CASSPRQGSNSPLHF. The CDR3 bases are TGCGCCAGCAGCCCCCGACAGGGTTCCAATTCACCCCTCCACTTT. The J gene is TRBJ1-6, the V gene TRBV5-1; 7 bases are shared with TRBD1. The germline gives CDR1 SGHRS, CDR2 YFSETQ. J was trimmed by 7 bases and V by 4 bases; bases with no gene match: 8. The length of the CDR3 is 15 residues.

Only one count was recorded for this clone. This chain's CDR3 is CASSQDGSYGYTF. The DNA of the CDR3 is TGCGCCAGCAGCCAAGATGGGAGCTATGGCTACACCTTC. V and J are TRBV4-3 and TRBJ1-2; no definite D call. The CDR3 is made up of 13 amino acids. Trimming stripped 0 bases from V and 4 bases from J, with 6 bases between. The V gene's germline CDR1 is LGHNA and CDR2 YSLEER.

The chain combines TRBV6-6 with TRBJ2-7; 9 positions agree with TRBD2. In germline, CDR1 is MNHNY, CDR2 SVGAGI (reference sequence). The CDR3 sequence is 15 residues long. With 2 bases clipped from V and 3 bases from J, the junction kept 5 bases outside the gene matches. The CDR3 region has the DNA TGTGCCAGCAGTTACATCGGGACTAGCAGCTACGAGCAGTACTTC. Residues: CASSYIGTSSYEQYF.

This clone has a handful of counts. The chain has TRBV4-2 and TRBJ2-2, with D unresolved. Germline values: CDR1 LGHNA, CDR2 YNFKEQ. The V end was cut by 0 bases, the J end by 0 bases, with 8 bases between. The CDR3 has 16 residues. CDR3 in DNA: TGTGCCAGCAGCCAAGATAGACACACGAACACCGGGGAGCTGTTTTTT. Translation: CASSQDRHTNTGELFF.

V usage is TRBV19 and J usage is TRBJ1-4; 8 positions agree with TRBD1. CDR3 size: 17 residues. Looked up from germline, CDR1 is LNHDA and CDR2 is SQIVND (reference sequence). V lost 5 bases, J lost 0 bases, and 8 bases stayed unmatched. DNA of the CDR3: TGTGCCAGTAGTCGCGGGACAGGAGAGTCAACTAATGAAAAACTGTTTTTT. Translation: CASSRGTGESTNEKLFF.

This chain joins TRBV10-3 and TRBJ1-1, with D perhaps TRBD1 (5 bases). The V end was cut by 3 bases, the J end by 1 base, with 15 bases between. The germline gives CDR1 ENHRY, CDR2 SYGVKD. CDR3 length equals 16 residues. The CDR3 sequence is CAISDSGLSSNTEAFF. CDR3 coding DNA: TGTGCCATCAGTGATTCAGGGTTGTCCTCGAACACTGAAGCTTTCTTT.

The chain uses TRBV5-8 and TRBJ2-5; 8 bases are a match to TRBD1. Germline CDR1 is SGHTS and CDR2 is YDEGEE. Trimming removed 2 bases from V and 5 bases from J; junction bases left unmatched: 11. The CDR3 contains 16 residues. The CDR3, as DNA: TGTGCCAGCAGCTTCCGACAGGGGTCCAGAAGTGAGACCCAGTACTTC. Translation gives CASSFRQGSRSETQYF. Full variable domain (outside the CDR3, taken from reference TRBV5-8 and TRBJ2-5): EAGVTQSPTHLIKTRGQQATLRCSPISGHTSVYWYQQALGLGLQFLLWYDEGEERNRGNFPPRFSGRQFPNYSSELNVNALELEDSALYLCASSFRQGSRSETQYFGPGTRLLVL.

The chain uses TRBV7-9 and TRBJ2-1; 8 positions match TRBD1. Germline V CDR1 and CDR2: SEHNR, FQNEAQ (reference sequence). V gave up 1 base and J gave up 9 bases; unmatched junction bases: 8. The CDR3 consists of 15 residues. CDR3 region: CASSLGQGARSEQFF. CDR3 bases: TGTGCCAGCAGCTTAGGGCAGGGGGCGCGTAGTGAGCAGTTCTTC.

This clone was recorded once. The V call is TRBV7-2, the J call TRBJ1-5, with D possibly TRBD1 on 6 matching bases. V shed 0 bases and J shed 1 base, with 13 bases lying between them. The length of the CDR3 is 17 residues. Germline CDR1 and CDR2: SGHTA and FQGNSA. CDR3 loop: CASSLADSRLSNQPQHF. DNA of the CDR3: TGTGCCAGCAGCTTAGCGGACAGCCGGCTAAGCAATCAGCCCCAGCATTTT.

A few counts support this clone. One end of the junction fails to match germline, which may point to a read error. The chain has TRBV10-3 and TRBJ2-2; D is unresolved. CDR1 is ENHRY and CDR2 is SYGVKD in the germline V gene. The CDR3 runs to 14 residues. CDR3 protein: CAITEERNTGELFF. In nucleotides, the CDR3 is TGTGCCATCACTGAGGAGAGGAACACCGGGGAGCTGTTTTTT.

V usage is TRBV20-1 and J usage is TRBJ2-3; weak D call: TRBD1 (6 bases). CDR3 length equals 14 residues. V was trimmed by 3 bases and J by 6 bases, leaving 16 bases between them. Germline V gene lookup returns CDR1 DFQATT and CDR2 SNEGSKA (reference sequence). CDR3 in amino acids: CSASFPGALDTQYF. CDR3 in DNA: TGCAGTGCTAGTTTTCCAGGGGCATTGGATACGCAGTATTTT.

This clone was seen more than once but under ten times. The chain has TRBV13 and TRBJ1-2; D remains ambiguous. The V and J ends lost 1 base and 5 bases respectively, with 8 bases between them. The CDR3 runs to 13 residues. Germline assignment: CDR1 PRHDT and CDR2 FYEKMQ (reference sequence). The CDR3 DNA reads TGTGCCAGCAGCTTAGCGACTGAATATGGCTACACCTTC. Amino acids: CASSLATEYGYTF.

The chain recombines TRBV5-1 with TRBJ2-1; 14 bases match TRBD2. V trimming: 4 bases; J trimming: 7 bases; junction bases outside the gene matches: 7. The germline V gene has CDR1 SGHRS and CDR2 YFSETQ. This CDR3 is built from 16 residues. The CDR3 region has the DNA TGCGCCAGCAGCCTATCCGGGACTAGCGGGAGAAATGAGCAGTTCTTC. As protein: CASSLSGTSGRNEQFF.

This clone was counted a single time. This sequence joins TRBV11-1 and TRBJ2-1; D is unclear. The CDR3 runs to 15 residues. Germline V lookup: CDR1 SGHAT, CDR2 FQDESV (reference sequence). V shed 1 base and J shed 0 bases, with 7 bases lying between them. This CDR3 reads CASSLVLDSYNEQFF. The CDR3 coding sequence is TGTGCCAGCAGCTTAGTACTCGACTCCTACAATGAGCAGTTCTTC.